Listed here are 5 T cell receptor beta chains from one sample, sequenced in a study of CD8+ T cells in alopecia areata. RNA, once extracted, was reverse transcribed into cDNA for use as the sequencing template. Libraries were prepared by immunoSEQ multiplex PCR; TCRdb keeps only in-frame clonotypes and omits some of them. In the table there are some 180,000 clones, around 51% of which are singletons. Treatment in this sample: oral pan-JAK inhibitor, 5-10 mg twice daily. Sequencing was performed on CD8+ T cells sorted from blood, taken around week 54, from a patient treated with tofacitinib. The receptors derive from a human donor with alopecia areata.

This clone was seen more than once but under ten times. The V gene is TRBV7-9, the J gene TRBJ2-3; 9 bases are shared with TRBD1. There are 15 residues in the CDR3. The germline V gene has CDR1 SEHNR and CDR2 FQNEAQ (reference sequence). Trimming cost V 5 bases and J 2 bases; bases outside gene matches: 5. CDR3 loop: CASSQGDRDTDTQYF. CDR3 nucleotides: TGTGCCAGCAGCCAGGGGGACAGGGACACAGATACGCAGTATTTT. The full variable domain, rest sourced from reference TRBV7-9 and TRBJ2-3, is DTGVSQNPRHKITKRGQNVTFRCDPISEHNRLYWYRQTLGQGPEFLTYFQNEAQLEKSRLLSDRFSAERPKGSFSTLEIQRTEQGDSAMYLCASSQGDRDTDTQYFGPGTRLTVL.

Worth noting for this clone: Additional DNA sequences in this sample encode the identical CDR3. The chain is built from TRBV18 and TRBJ2-5, with D unclear. The ends were cut back, 2 bases at V and 0 bases at J, with 1 base in the middle. Germline CDR1 KGHSH, CDR2 LQKENI. This CDR3 is 12 amino acids long. CDR3 bases: TGTGCCAGCTCACCAAACCAAGAGACCCAGTACTTC. Translation: CASSPNQETQYF.

The table lists this clone with a few counts. The chain combines TRBV5-4 with TRBJ1-2; 8 bases map to TRBD1. V lost 5 bases, J lost 3 bases, and 12 bases stayed unmatched. From germline, CDR1 is SGHNT and CDR2 YYREEE (reference sequence). The CDR3 has 16 amino acids. The CDR3 loop is CASRLSRQGWDYGYTF. DNA for the CDR3: TGTGCCAGCAGATTGTCCCGACAGGGGTGGGACTATGGCTACACCTTC.

As to this clone: One end of the junction fails to match germline, which may point to a read error. The chain employs TRBV5-6 and TRBJ2-7; TRBD2 matches at 7 bases. This CDR3 has 14 amino acids. Germline assignment: CDR1 SGHDT and CDR2 YYEEEE. In nucleotides, the CDR3 is TGTGCCAGCAGAAGCGGGACGGGGGACTACGAGCAGCACTTC. This sequence encodes CASRSGTGDYEQHF.

This clone has a single count. V gene TRBV5-6 combines with J gene TRBJ2-5, with a tentative D call TRBD2 (6 bases). Germline CDR1 and CDR2: SGHDT and YYEEEE. V was trimmed by 2 bases and J by 6 bases, leaving 14 bases between them. This CDR3 spans 14 amino acids. Here the CDR3 reads CASSFIQEGKTQYF. The CDR3 DNA follows: TGTGCCAGCAGCTTTATACAGGAGGGAAAGACCCAGTACTTC.